This TCR beta chain is from a study of CD8 T cells in ankylosing spondylitis. This clonotype was found a few times. The CDR3 runs 15 residues. CDR1 and CDR2 from the germline V gene are SGHTA and FQGNSA. V dropped 4 bases and J dropped 0; count of bases not matched to a gene: 4. TCRdb reprocessed the 5' RACE reads via MiXCR and lists one record per CDR3 protein. Of about 240,000 distinct CDR3 sequences listed, 8% to 11% are singletons. The sample consisted of blood, either unsorted or a sorted T cell fraction (not recorded which). This chain connects TRBV7-2 to TRBJ1-1; 8 nucleotides agree with TRBD1. The clonotype was recovered from a male donor with ankylosing spondylitis or in good health (not recorded which). CDR3 sequence reads: CASSSWTGMNTEAFF. For the CDR3, the DNA is TGTGCCAGCAGCTCCTGGACAGGGATGAACACTGAAGCTTTCTTT.